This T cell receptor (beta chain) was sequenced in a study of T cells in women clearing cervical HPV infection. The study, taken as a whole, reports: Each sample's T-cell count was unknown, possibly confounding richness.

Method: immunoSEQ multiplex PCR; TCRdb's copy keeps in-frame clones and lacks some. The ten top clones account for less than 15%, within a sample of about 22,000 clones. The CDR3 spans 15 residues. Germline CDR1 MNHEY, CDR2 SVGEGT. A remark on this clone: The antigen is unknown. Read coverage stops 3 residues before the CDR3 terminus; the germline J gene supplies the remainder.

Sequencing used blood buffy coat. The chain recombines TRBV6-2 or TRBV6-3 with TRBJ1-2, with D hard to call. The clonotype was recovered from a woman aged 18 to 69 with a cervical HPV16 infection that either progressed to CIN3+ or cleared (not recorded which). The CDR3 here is CASSSTDPGYNDYTF. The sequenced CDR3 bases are TGTGCCAGCAGTTCCACGGACCCGGGGTACAATGAC.